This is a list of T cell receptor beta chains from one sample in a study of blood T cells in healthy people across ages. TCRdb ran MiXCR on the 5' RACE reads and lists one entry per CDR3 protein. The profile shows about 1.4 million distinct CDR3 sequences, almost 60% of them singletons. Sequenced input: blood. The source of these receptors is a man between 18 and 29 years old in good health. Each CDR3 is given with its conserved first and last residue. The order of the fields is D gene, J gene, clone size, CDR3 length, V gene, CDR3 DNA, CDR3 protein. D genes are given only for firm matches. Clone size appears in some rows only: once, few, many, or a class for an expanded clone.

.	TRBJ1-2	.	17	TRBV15	TGTGCCACCAGCAGAGATGAAAGAGGAAGAAGGGTATATGGCTACACCTTC	CATSRDERGRRVYGYTF
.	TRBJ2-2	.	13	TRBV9	TGTGCCAGCAACGTAGGGGGAGCCGGGGAGCTGTTTTTT	CASNVGGAGELFF
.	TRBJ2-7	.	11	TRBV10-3	TGTGCCATCACAAGTGGATACGAGCAGTACTTC	CAITSGYEQYF
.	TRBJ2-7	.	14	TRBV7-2	TGTGCCAGCAGCTCCCTATCCTACCTTTACGAGCAGTACTTC	CASSSLSYLYEQYF
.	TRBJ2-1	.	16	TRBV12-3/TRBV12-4	TGTGCCAGCAGATCCGACAGGTGGGGTTCCTACAATGAGCAGTTCTTC	CASRSDRWGSYNEQFF
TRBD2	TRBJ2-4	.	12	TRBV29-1	TGCAGCGTTGATAGCGGGAATAACATTCAGTACTTC	CSVDSGNNIQYF
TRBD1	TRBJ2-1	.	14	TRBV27	TGTGCCAGCGAACGGACAGGGGGACTCAATGAGCAGTTCTTC	CASERTGGLNEQFF
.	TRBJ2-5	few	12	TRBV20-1	TGCAGTGCTAGTCAACCCCGGGGGACCCAGTACTTC	CSASQPRGTQYF
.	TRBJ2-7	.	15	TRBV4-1	TGCGCCAGCAGCCCAGCCAACTCGGGAGAGGCCGAGCAGTACTTC	CASSPANSGEAEQYF
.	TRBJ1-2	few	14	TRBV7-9	TGTGCCAGCAGCTTAAGACACCGTGAGGATGGCTACACCTTC	CASSLRHREDGYTF
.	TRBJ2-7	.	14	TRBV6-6	TGTGCCAGCAGTCCTCGGGACAATCCCTACGAGCAGTACTTC	CASSPRDNPYEQYF
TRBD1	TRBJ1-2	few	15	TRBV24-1	TGTGCCACCAGTGATCGGACAGGGGACAACTATGGCTACACCTTC	CATSDRTGDNYGYTF
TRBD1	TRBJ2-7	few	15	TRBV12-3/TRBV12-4	TGTGCCAGCAGTCAGTATGGGACAGGGATTCGCGAGCAGTACTTC	CASSQYGTGIREQYF
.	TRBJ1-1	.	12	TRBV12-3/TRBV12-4	TGTGCCAGCAGTTATACAGGGCTTGAAGCTTTCTTT	CASSYTGLEAFF
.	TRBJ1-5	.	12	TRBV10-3	TGTGCCACCGAGGGAGGGGATCAGCCCCAGCATTTT	CATEGGDQPQHF
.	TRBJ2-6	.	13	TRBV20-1	TGCAGTGCCCCGAGGTCTGGGGCCAACGTCCTGACTTTC	CSAPRSGANVLTF
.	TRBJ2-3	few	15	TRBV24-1	TGTGCCACCAGTGACCGACAGCCAGGCACAGATACGCAGTATTTT	CATSDRQPGTDTQYF
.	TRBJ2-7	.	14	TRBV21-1	TGTGCCAGCAGCAACCTAGGGACCGACTACGAGCAGTACTTC	CASSNLGTDYEQYF
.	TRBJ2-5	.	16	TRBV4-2	TGTGCCAGCAGCCAAGATTGGGCAAGCCCCCAGGAGGCCCAGTACTTC	CASSQDWASPQEAQYF
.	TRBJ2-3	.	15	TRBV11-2	TGTGCCAGCAGCCGCCGCGGGGCCGTCACAGATACGCAGTATTTT	CASSRRGAVTDTQYF
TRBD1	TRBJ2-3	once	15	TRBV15	TGTGCCACTTTAGGGACAGGGGAGGTCGAGGATACGCAGTATTTT	CATLGTGEVEDTQYF
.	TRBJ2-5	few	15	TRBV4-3	TGCGCCAGCAGCCAAGATCGGGCTATCCAAGAGACCCAGTACTTC	CASSQDRAIQETQYF
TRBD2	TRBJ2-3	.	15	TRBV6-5	TGTGCCAGCAAACTAGCGGGGTTTAGCACAGATACGCAGTATTTT	CASKLAGFSTDTQYF
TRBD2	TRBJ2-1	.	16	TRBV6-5	TGTGCCAGCAGTTACTCGACGCTAGCGGGATTAGGTGAGCAGTTCTTC	CASSYSTLAGLGEQFF
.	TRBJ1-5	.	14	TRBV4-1	TGCGCCAGCAGCCAAGGTTGGGGCAATCAGCCCCAGCATTTT	CASSQGWGNQPQHF
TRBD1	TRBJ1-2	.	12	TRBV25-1	TGTGCCAGCAGTGGGGACAGTGGCGGCTACACCTTC	CASSGDSGGYTF